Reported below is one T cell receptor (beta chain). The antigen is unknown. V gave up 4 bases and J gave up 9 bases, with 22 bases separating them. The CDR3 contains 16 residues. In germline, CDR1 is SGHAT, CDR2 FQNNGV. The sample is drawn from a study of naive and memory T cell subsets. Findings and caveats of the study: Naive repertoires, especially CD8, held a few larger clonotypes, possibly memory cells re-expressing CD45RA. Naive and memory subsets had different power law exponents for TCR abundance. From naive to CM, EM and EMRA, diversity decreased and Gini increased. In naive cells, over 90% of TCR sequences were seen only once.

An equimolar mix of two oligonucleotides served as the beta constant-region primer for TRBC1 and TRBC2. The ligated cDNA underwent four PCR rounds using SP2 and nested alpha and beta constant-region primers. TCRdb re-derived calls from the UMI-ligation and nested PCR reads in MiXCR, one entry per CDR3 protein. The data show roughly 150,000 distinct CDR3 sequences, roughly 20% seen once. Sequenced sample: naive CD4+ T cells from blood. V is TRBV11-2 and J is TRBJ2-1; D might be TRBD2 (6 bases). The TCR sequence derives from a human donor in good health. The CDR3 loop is CASSSPPGRRSGEQFF. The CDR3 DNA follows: TGTGCCAGCAGCTCCCCCCCCGGGAGAAGATCTGGTGAGCAGTTCTTC.